These 12 T cell receptor beta chains were sequenced from one sample in a study of blood T cell repertoires in COVID-19. Clones were sequenced by immunoSEQ multiplex PCR, and TCRdb holds only the in-frame ones, with some missing. The sample holds 210,000 or so clones, around 90% seen once. Sequenced input: peripheral blood. These receptors were collected from a man aged 25 to 45 with acute or convalescent COVID-19.

The V gene is TRBV4-1, the J gene TRBJ2-5, with D possibly being TRBD2 (5 bases). The V and J ends lost 1 base and 4 bases respectively, with 13 bases between them. Germline V gene lookup returns CDR1 MGHRA and CDR2 YSYEKL. The CDR3 spans 15 residues. CDR3 protein: CASSQAVGAGETQYF. The CDR3 bases are TGCGCCAGCAGCCAAGCAGTCGGCGCGGGAGAGACCCAGTACTTC.

This clone was detected once. The rearrangement uses TRBV3-1 (or the pseudogene TRBV3-2) and TRBJ2-5; TRBD2 aligns across 16 bases. The CDR3 has 17 amino acids. The germline CDR1 and CDR2 sequences are LGHDT and YNNKEL (reference sequence). J gave up 5 bases and V 4 bases, and 7 bases lay outside the gene matches. The CDR3 here is CASSRGTSGRASETQYF. The CDR3 region has the DNA TGTGCCAGCAGCCGTGGGACTAGCGGGAGGGCCTCGGAGACCCAGTACTTC.

The chain joins TRBV27 to TRBJ2-2; 8 bases are shared with TRBD1. V shed 6 bases and J 7 bases; nucleotides not matched to a gene: 10. This CDR3 spans 15 amino acids. Germline V CDR1 and CDR2: MNHEY, SMNVEV (reference sequence). CDR3 in amino acids: CASRKQGGFGGELFF. The CDR3 bases are TGTGCCAGCAGAAAACAGGGGGGATTTGGCGGGGAGCTGTTTTTT.

The rearrangement joins TRBV2 to TRBJ2-7; TRBD1 agrees at 9 bases. The CDR3 runs 17 residues. The trim removed 4 bases at V and 0 bases at J, leaving 10 bases unmatched. Germline-derived CDR1 and CDR2 are SNHLY and FYNNEI. In DNA form, the CDR3 reads TGTGCCAGCAGTGGACTTCCGGGACAGGGAAGCTCCTACGAGCAGTACTTC. Its translation: CASSGLPGQGSSYEQYF.

As DNA, the CDR3 is TGTGCCTGGGTAGGGAGGACGAACACCATATATTTT. Protein sequence: CAWVGRTNTIYF. The chain uses TRBV30 and TRBJ1-3; no reliable D call. This CDR3 region has 12 residues. The V gene's germline CDR1 is GTSNPN and CDR2 SVGIG (reference sequence). Trimming removed 5 bases at V and 7 bases at J, with 12 bases between.

The V call is TRBV4-2, the J call TRBJ2-5; no firm D call. Germline V gene sequence: CDR1 LGHNA, CDR2 YNFKEQ. Trimming left V 1 base short and J 1 base short, with 13 bases between. The CDR3 sequence is 16 residues long. The CDR3 here is CASSQVGPSGQETQYF. CDR3 nucleotides: TGTGCCAGCAGCCAAGTGGGCCCGAGTGGCCAAGAGACCCAGTACTTC.

The chain couples TRBV2 to TRBJ2-2; maybe TRBD2 (6 bases). Germline-derived CDR1 and CDR2 are SNHLY and FYNNEI. This CDR3 has 14 residues. Trimming shortened V by 6 bases and J by 5 bases, and 13 bases separated the two germline ends. The CDR3: CASREGLRTGELFF. The CDR3 nucleotides read TGTGCCAGCAGGGAGGGACTTCGGACCGGGGAGCTGTTTTTT.

The chain employs TRBV20-1 and TRBJ2-7, with 10 positions matching TRBD1. Germline V gene lookup returns CDR1 DFQATT and CDR2 SNEGSKA (reference sequence). J lost 1 base, V lost 3 bases, and 6 bases had no gene match. The CDR3 has 15 residues. Here the CDR3 DNA reads TGCAGTGCTAGTCACCGGGACAGGGGATCCTACGAGCAGTACTTC. The encoded protein is CSASHRDRGSYEQYF.

This clone occurred once. The rearrangement links TRBV7-8 to TRBJ2-7, with D maybe TRBD2 (6 bases). V gave up 5 bases and J gave up 2 bases, with 13 bases separating them. CDR1 and CDR2 (germline): SGHVS, FQNEAQ. The CDR3 loop spans 14 amino acids. The CDR3: CASSLRGGTYEQYF. CDR3 coding DNA: TGTGCCAGCAGCCTGCGGGGCGGAACCTACGAGCAGTACTTC.

V is TRBV28 and J is TRBJ1-2; 9 positions match TRBD1. The CDR3 runs to 14 residues. In germline, CDR1 is MDHEN, CDR2 SYDVKM. With 3 bases clipped from V and 4 bases from J, the junction kept 3 bases outside the gene matches. CDR3 amino acids: CASSFRTGVYGYTF. The CDR3 region has the DNA TGTGCCAGCAGTTTTCGGACAGGGGTCTATGGCTACACCTTC.

This clone was counted a single time. The rearrangement uses TRBV28 and TRBJ2-1, with 8 bases identical to TRBD2. CDR1 is MDHEN and CDR2 is SYDVKM in the germline V gene. V lost 3 bases to trimming and J lost 8 bases; unmatched junction nucleotides: 18. This CDR3 has 18 residues. The CDR3 bases are TGTGCCAGCAGTTTGGGGGATCGGTTTTCGGGAGGGAGCTATGAGCAGTTCTTC. This gives the protein CASSLGDRFSGGSYEQFF.

The gene calls are TRBV28 and TRBJ1-2; no definite D call. V was shortened by 7 bases and J by 6 bases, with 12 bases between the two germline ends. The germline CDR1 and CDR2 sequences are MDHEN and SYDVKM. This CDR3 is 12 amino acids long. CDR3 amino acids: CASTFGSDGYTF. CDR3 DNA: TGTGCCAGCACCTTTGGCAGCGATGGCTACACCTTC.